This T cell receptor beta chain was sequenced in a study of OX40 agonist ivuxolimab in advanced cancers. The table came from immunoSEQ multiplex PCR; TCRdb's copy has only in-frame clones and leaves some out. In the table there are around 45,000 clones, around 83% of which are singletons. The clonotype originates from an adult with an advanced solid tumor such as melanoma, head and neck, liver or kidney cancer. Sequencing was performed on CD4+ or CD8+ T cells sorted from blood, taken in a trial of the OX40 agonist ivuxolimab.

The CDR3 DNA reads TGTGCCAGTAAGCTGGGGACAGGTAATTTCTTT. It translates to CASKLGTGNFF. The rearrangement uses TRBV19 and TRBJ1-1, with 8 bases fitting TRBD1. This CDR3 has 11 amino acids. V lost 7 bases, J lost 13 bases, and 8 bases stayed unmatched. The germline CDR1 and CDR2 sequences are LNHDA and SQIVND (reference sequence).